The count of the clone carrying this T cell receptor (beta chain) is one. This entry comes from a study of a mutant IDH1 vaccine in newly diagnosed glioma. Study overall: Treated patients showed a male proportion of around 60%, a female proportion of about 38%, and a mean age of approximately 40 years.

Noted time point: baseline, week 1 (first vaccination visit). The treatment was: pre-vaccination baseline after standard-of-care therapy. Donor tumors were new WHO grade 3 or 4 IDH1-mutant, ATRX-lost astrocytomas. The CDR3 covers 14 residues. Germline V gene sequence: CDR1 SGHTA, CDR2 FQGNSA. Trimming removed 1 base at V and 7 bases at J, with 13 bases between. Here immunoSEQ multiplex PCR was the method, and the copy in TCRdb shows in-frame clones only, minus some. This table holds 90,000 to 95,000 clones, about 80% found once. The receptor was isolated from a woman in her fifties or sixties with glioma. The source material was PBMCs, sampled from a glioma patient treated with radiotherapy, temozolomide or both. V and J are TRBV7-2 and TRBJ1-2; D is perhaps TRBD1 (6 bases). The DNA of the CDR3 is TGTGCCAGCAGCTTAGTTACCACAGGGAGTGGCTACACCTTC. Residues: CASSLVTTGSGYTF.